What follows are 20 T cell receptor beta chains derived from one specimen sequenced in a study of blood T cell repertoires in COVID-19. The assay was immunoSEQ multiplex PCR, and TCRdb's table has in-frame clones only and misses some. The sample gives 200,000 to 300,000 clones, over 70% of which show up once; around 9.1% is in the top ten. Sequencing was done on a sample of peripheral blood. The source of these receptors is a human donor in a cohort sampled during active COVID-19.

The rearrangement joins TRBV10-3 to TRBJ2-3, with 11 positions matching TRBD2. V was clipped by 4 bases and J by 0 bases; unmatched bases: 3. This CDR3 comprises 16 residues. Germline values: CDR1 ENHRY, CDR2 SYGVKD. The CDR3 loop is CAISALAGASTDTQYF. The DNA of the CDR3 is TGTGCCATCAGTGCACTAGCGGGGGCGAGCACAGATACGCAGTATTTT.

The chain links TRBV10-3 to TRBJ2-2; D unresolved. V was cut by 4 bases and J by 8 bases, with 11 bases left in between. Germline CDR1 and CDR2: ENHRY and SYGVKD. The CDR3 length is 13 residues. As DNA, the CDR3 is TGTGCCATCAGTGCTATGAACCCGGGGGAGCTGTTTTTT. Its protein is CAISAMNPGELFF.

V is TRBV11-2 and J is TRBJ2-3, with 9 nucleotides matching TRBD2. This CDR3 contains 16 residues. The ends lost 5 bases at V and 1 base at J; junction bases unmatched: 7. The germline V gene encodes CDR1 SGHAT and CDR2 FQNNGV. In DNA, the CDR3 is TGTGCCAGCAGCGCGCCCATAGCGGGAGGCACAGATACGCAGTATTTT. Residues: CASSAPIAGGTDTQYF.

This clone has a single count. This chain links TRBV5-5 with TRBJ2-5, with 10 bases lining up with TRBD2. The trim removed 3 bases at V and 0 bases at J, leaving 2 bases unmatched. Germline assignment: CDR1 SGHKS and CDR2 YYEKEE (reference sequence). The CDR3 extends over 15 amino acids. The CDR3 loop is CASSYGLADQETQYF. CDR3 nucleotide sequence: TGTGCCAGCAGCTACGGACTAGCGGACCAAGAGACCCAGTACTTC. Supplemented by reference TRBV5-5 and TRBJ2-5, the full variable domain reads DAGVTQSPTHLIKTRGQQVTLRCSPISGHKSVSWYQQVLGQGPQFIFQYYEKEERGRGNFPDRFSARQFPNYSSELNVNALLLGDSALYLCASSYGLADQETQYFGPGTRLLVL.

This clone was observed a single time. The V and J genes are TRBV24-1 and TRBJ2-7, with TRBD1 matching over 8 bases. After removal of 6 bases from V and 7 bases from J, the junction contained 13 bases not matched to a gene. The CDR3 runs 15 residues. Germline-derived CDR1 and CDR2 are KGHDR and SFDVKD. The CDR3 region has the DNA TGTGCCACCAGTCTTTCAGGGGGCCCAACGGGGGAGCAGTACTTC. Residues: CATSLSGGPTGEQYF.

This sequence joins TRBV30 and TRBJ2-7; 8 bases agree with TRBD2. The V gene's germline CDR1 is GTSNPN and CDR2 SVGIG (reference sequence). This CDR3 contains 14 residues. The junction had 3 bases not matched to a gene; V was cut back by 0 bases and J by 2 bases. CDR3 DNA: TGTGCCTGGAGTGTAACTAGCGGACCCTACGAGCAGTACTTC. The encoded protein is CAWSVTSGPYEQYF.

A single count supports this clone. The genes are TRBV6-1 and TRBJ2-7, with D possibly TRBD1 on 5 matching bases. Trimming stripped 1 base from V and 2 bases from J, with 15 bases between. Germline-derived CDR1 and CDR2 are MNHNS and SASEGT. The CDR3 loop spans 16 amino acids. The CDR3 is CASSEVSGHFAYEQYF. For the CDR3, the DNA is TGTGCCAGCAGTGAAGTCTCAGGGCATTTCGCCTACGAGCAGTACTTC.

This clone has just a few counts. The V call is TRBV4-3, the J call TRBJ2-1, with 12 bases lining up with TRBD2. This CDR3 has 15 residues. Germline V gene sequence: CDR1 LGHNA, CDR2 YSLEER. The V segment lost 2 bases and the J segment 4 bases; nucleotides outside the gene matches: 0. The CDR3: CASSQLAGGYNEQFF. The CDR3 DNA reads as TGCGCCAGCAGCCAACTAGCGGGGGGGTACAATGAGCAGTTCTTC.

For the CDR3, the DNA is TGTGCCAGCAGCTCCTCGGGGGTTAGCACAGATACGCAGTATTTT. Translation: CASSSSGVSTDTQYF. The chain combines TRBV7-6 with TRBJ2-3, with D possibly TRBD2 on 6 matching bases. This CDR3 comprises 15 residues. Between the trimmed V and J ends, which lost 4 bases and 0 bases, there was a span of 11 bases. The germline V gene has CDR1 SGHVS and CDR2 FNYEAQ. The full variable domain, rest sourced from reference TRBV7-6 and TRBJ2-3, is GAGVSQSPRYKVTKRGQDVALRCDPISGHVSLYWYRQALGQGPEFLTYFNYEAQQDKSGLPNDRFSAERPEGSISTLTIQRTEQRDSAMYRCASSSSGVSTDTQYFGPGTRLTVL.

This clone occurred a few times. This chain uses TRBV1 with TRBJ2-7; TRBD2, as called in the table, went unchecked against the DNA. TRBV1 is marked as a pseudogene. The CDR3 covers 15 residues. The CDR3, as DNA: TGCACCAGCAGCCAAGATAAGTCTAGAAGCTACGAGCAGTACTTC. Its protein is CTSSQDKSRSYEQYF.

This clone appeared a single time. This chain joins TRBV5-5 and TRBJ2-5, with TRBD1 identical over 7 bases. This CDR3 spans 16 amino acids. Germline trimming cut 0 bases from V and 5 bases from J; bases unmatched to any gene: 10. Germline V gives CDR1 SGHKS, CDR2 YYEKEE (reference sequence). The CDR3 DNA is TGTGCCAGCAGCTTGGATGACCACACAGGGGTTGAGACCCAGTACTTC. As protein: CASSLDDHTGVETQYF.

CDR3 nucleotides: TGTGCCAGCAGCCACAACCCGGGACAGGGCTACGAGCAGTACTTC. Translation: CASSHNPGQGYEQYF. The rearrangement uses TRBV7-8 and TRBJ2-7; 9 nucleotides align to TRBD1. Germline lookup yields CDR1 SGHVS and CDR2 FQNEAQ. J lost 3 bases, V lost 5 bases, and 8 bases had no gene match. The length of the CDR3 is 15 residues.

The V call is TRBV28, the J call TRBJ1-4; 10 bases agree with TRBD1. With V trimmed by 10 bases and J by 8 bases, 4 bases remained unmatched. Germline V gene sequence: CDR1 MDHEN, CDR2 SYDVKM. This CDR3 spans 12 amino acids. Here the CDR3 reads CATRTGGEKLFF. The CDR3 coding sequence is TGTGCCACCAGGACAGGGGGGGAAAAACTGTTTTTT.

This sequence joins TRBV7-2 and TRBJ1-1; tentatively, D is TRBD1 (5 bases). The CDR3 has 16 residues. Germline assignment: CDR1 SGHTA and CDR2 FQGNSA. Between the trimmed V and J ends, which lost 4 bases and 1 base, there was a span of 16 bases. CDR3 in DNA: TGTGCCAGCAGCTCCCGATTGGGGGGAGGGAACACTGAAGCTTTCTTT. Its translation is CASSSRLGGGNTEAFF.

This clone was recorded once. The chain combines TRBV29-1 with TRBJ2-1; weak D call: TRBD1 (6 bases). Deletions cut 0 bases from V and 5 bases from J, with 23 bases between. This CDR3 contains 18 residues. Germline V lookup: CDR1 SQVTM, CDR2 ANQGSEA. In DNA form, the CDR3 reads TGCAGCGTTGAAGATCTGCTTCAGGGGCCCTTGGCGGACAATGAGCAGTTCTTC. Its translation is CSVEDLLQGPLADNEQFF.

As concerns this clone: The same CDR3 is also encoded by other DNA sequences in this sample. The chain has TRBV6-5 and TRBJ2-7, with 8 nucleotides matching TRBD1. Germline loops: CDR1 MNHEY, CDR2 SVGAGI. The trim removed 8 bases at V and 3 bases at J, leaving 6 bases unmatched. The CDR3 contains 13 residues. The CDR3 region has the DNA TGTGCCAGCCGAAGGACAGGGAGCTACGAGCAGTACTTC. As protein: CASRRTGSYEQYF.

This chain uses TRBV6-5 with TRBJ2-7, with 9 bases lining up with TRBD2. The CDR3 is 15 amino acids. Trimming cost V 0 bases and J 7 bases; bases outside gene matches: 7. Germline V CDR1 and CDR2: MNHEY, SVGAGI. CDR3 region: CASSYSISGGTEQYF. The CDR3 DNA is TGTGCCAGCAGTTACTCGATTAGCGGGGGTACTGAGCAGTACTTC.

CDR3 in DNA: TGCGCCAGCAGCTTGGAGTTCGCTACCTACGAGCAGTACTTC. Translating gives CASSLEFATYEQYF. The chain carries TRBV5-1 and TRBJ2-7; D ambiguous. The CDR3 length is 14 residues. CDR1 and CDR2 (germline): SGHRS, YFSETQ. Trimming removed 0 bases at V and 2 bases at J, with 9 bases between. The full variable domain, with the rest looked up from reference TRBV5-1 and TRBJ2-7, is KAGVTQTPRYLIKTRGQQVTLSCSPISGHRSVSWYQQTPGQGLQFLFEYFSETQRNKGNFPGRFSGRQFSNSRSEMNVSTLELGDSALYLCASSLEFATYEQYFGPGTRLTVT.

There are a few counts of this clone. V is TRBV5-6 and J is TRBJ2-5; TRBD2 agrees at 7 bases. The length of the CDR3 is 16 residues. Germline V gene lookup returns CDR1 SGHDT and CDR2 YYEEEE. Unmatched junction bases numbered 9, after V lost 4 bases and J lost 0 bases. The CDR3 reads CASSPGGGGNQETQYF. The CDR3 DNA reads as TGTGCCAGCAGCCCTGGGGGGGGAGGGAACCAAGAGACCCAGTACTTC.

The chain links TRBV11-2 to TRBJ2-7; no firm D call. The CDR3 covers 15 residues. Per the germline V gene, CDR1 is SGHAT and CDR2 is FQNNGV. V lost 3 bases to trimming and J lost 2 bases, with 14 bases between them. This CDR3 reads CASSFGPEFTYEQYF. DNA of the CDR3: TGTGCCAGCAGCTTCGGCCCGGAGTTCACCTACGAGCAGTACTTC.